This T cell receptor beta chain emerged from a study of tumour-infiltrating T cells in Burkitt lymphoma. TCRdb's copy holds only in-frame clones and misses some; the assay was immunoSEQ multiplex PCR. In the table there are around 50,000 clones, roughly 30% of which are singletons. Germline loops: CDR1 SGHVS, CDR2 FQNEAQ. This CDR3 has 15 residues. Trimming shortened V by 2 bases and J by 0 bases, and 8 bases separated the two germline ends. Sequencing used tumor tissue. The TCR originated in a human donor with Burkitt lymphoma. The chain employs TRBV7-8 and TRBJ1-3, with unresolved D. The CDR3 spells CASSLLGLSGNTIYF. The CDR3 nucleotides read TGTGCCAGCAGCTTATTAGGGCTCTCTGGAAACACCATATATTTT.